This T cell receptor beta chain was obtained from a study of blood T cell repertoires in COVID-19. Study overall: Sources were T cells, B-cell-depleted T cells, or PBMCs; the material itself was cDNA or gDNA.

In the study's own analysis: By means of reference gene primer amplification, nucleated cell counts were estimated. Profiled with immunoSEQ multiplex PCR; TCRdb holds only in-frame clones, not every one. The DNA gave D and trimming, while V, J and clone size come from that table. Here the sample spans under 200,000 clones, around 80% being singletons. This clone has only one observation. Germline V gene lookup returns CDR1 SNHLY and CDR2 FYNNEI. The CDR3 covers 14 residues. V was trimmed by 10 bases and J by 5 bases, leaving 18 bases between them. Sequenced material: peripheral blood. This chain connects TRBV2 to TRBJ2-1; a possible D gene is TRBD2 (6 bases). The clonotype comes from a man between 65 and 85 years old with active or convalescent COVID-19. CDR3 loop: CATPVGGLNNEQFF. In DNA, the CDR3 is TGTGCCACCCCGGTCGGGGGTCTCAACAATGAGCAGTTCTTC.